This TCR beta chain was observed in a study of T-cell memory formation after mild COVID-19. About the research overall: Largely donor-specific TCR clusters were found. Study-wide results and caveats: A second wave expanding day 15 to 37 was CD4+-biased; contracting clones were balanced. Contracting CD4+ clones sat mainly in CM and EM; CD8+ in EMRA.

TCRdb reanalysed the 5' RACE reads using MiXCR and keeps one entry per CDR3 protein. Found here are fewer than 250,000 distinct CDR3 sequences, around 27% of them singletons; the top ten hold 9.5% to 12%. V was pared by 6 bases and J by 7 bases, with 15 bases between. Germline V gene data show CDR1 as GTSNPN and CDR2 as SVGIG (reference sequence). The CDR3 is 13 residues long. This clonotype was recorded a few times. Its antigen remains unknown. The rearrangement links TRBV30 to TRBJ1-4; D is unclear. The sequencing sample was made of PBMCs or a T cell subset sorted from them (not recorded which). The sequence came from an adult woman who had mild COVID-19 (a few samples of this study predate the infection). Cell type and time point are not known. CDR3 region: CACSTDRAEKLFF. CDR3 coding DNA: TGTGCCTGCAGCACGGACCGGGCTGAAAAACTGTTTTTT.